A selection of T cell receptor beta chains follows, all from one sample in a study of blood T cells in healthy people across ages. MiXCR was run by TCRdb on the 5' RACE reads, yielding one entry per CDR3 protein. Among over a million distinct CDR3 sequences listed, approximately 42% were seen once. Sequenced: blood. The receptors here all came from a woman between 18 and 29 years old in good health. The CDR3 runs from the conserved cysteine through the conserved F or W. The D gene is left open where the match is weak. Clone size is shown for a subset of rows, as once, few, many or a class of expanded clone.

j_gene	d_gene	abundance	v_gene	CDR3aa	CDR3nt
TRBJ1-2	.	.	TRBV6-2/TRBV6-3	CASSVGPSNGYTF	TGTGCCAGCAGCGTCGGGCCTTCAAATGGCTACACCTTC
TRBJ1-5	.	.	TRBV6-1	CASSEAAGLYSNQPQHF	TGTGCCAGCAGTGAAGCTGCAGGGCTGTATAGCAATCAGCCCCAGCATTTT
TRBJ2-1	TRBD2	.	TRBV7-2	CASSLGGLANNEQFF	TGTGCCAGCAGCCTAGGGGGACTAGCGAACAATGAGCAGTTCTTC
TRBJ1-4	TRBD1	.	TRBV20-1	CSARSTRGQNNEKLFF	TGCAGTGCTAGATCAACTAGGGGGCAGAATAATGAAAAACTGTTTTTT
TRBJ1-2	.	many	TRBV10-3	CAISGGYQGPYGYTF	TGTGCCATCAGTGGAGGGTACCAGGGGCCCTATGGCTACACCTTC
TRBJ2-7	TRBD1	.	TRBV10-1	CASSDQRTGRYYEQYF	TGCGCCAGCAGTGACCAGAGGACAGGGCGATATTACGAGCAGTACTTC
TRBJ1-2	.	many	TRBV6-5	CASSYSPQGLSYYGYTF	TGTGCCAGCAGTTACTCGCCACAGGGACTATCTTACTATGGCTACACCTTC
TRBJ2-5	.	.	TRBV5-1	CASSLTLSRDQYF	TGCGCCAGCAGCTTGACCCTGAGTCGGGACCAGTACTTC
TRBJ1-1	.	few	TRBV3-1	CASSQFVNTEAFF	TGTGCCAGCAGCCAATTTGTGAACACTGAAGCTTTCTTT
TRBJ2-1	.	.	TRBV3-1	CASSLDSRGYSYNEQFF	TGTGCCAGCAGCTTGGATTCTAGGGGATACTCCTACAATGAGCAGTTCTTC
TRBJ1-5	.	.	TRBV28	CASSRQKPQHF	TGTGCCAGCAGCCGACAGAAGCCCCAGCATTTT
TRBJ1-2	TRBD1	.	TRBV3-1	CASLPAGTGGESYGYTF	TGTGCCAGCTTGCCAGCGGGAACAGGGGGGGAAAGCTATGGCTACACCTTC
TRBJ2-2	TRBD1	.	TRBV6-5	CASSRQGVNTGELFF	TGTGCCAGCAGTAGACAGGGGGTGAACACCGGGGAGCTGTTTTTT
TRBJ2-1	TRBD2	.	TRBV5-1	CASSLSLAVISYNEQFF	TGCGCCAGCAGCTTATCCCTAGCGGTAATCTCCTACAATGAGCAGTTCTTC
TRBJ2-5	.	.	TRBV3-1	CASSRIVETQYF	TGTGCCAGCAGCCGGATAGTGGAGACCCAGTACTTC
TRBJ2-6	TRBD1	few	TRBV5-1	CASSAGQGASSSGANVLTF	TGCGCCAGCAGCGCCGGACAGGGGGCGTCAAGCTCTGGGGCCAACGTCCTGACTTTC
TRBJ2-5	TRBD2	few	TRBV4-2	CASSPGTSGQKETQYF	TGTGCCAGCAGCCCCGGGACTAGCGGTCAAAAAGAGACCCAGTACTTC
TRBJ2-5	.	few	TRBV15	CATSRDPTGKETQYF	TGTGCCACCAGCAGAGATCCCACAGGCAAAGAGACCCAGTACTTC
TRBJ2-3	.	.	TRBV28	CASSSGDYTDTQYF	TGTGCCAGCAGTTCGGGAGATTACACAGATACGCAGTATTTT
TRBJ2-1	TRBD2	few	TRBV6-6	CASSYAVAGGGNEQFF	TGTGCCAGCAGTTACGCGGTAGCGGGAGGGGGCAATGAGCAGTTCTTC
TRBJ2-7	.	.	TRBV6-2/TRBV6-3	CASSYGTEIYERYF	TGTGCCAGCAGTTACGGGACGGAAATCTACGAGCGGTACTTC
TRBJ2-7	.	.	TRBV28	CASSLIQGFRYEQYF	TGTGCCAGCAGCTTGATCCAGGGTTTTAGGTACGAGCAGTACTTC
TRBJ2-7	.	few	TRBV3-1	CASSQDTSYNEQYF	TGTGCCAGCAGCCAGGACACCTCTTACAATGAGCAGTACTTC
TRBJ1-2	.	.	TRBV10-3	CAISESAGSNRGYTF	TGTGCCATCAGTGAGTCGGCAGGTAGCAACCGAGGCTACACCTTC
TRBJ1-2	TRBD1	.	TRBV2	CASSSYGQVRGYTF	TGTGCCAGCAGTTCCTATGGACAGGTCCGTGGCTACACCTTC
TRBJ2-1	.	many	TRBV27	CASRREASALYNEQFF	TGTGCCAGCAGACGCGAGGCCTCGGCCCTCTACAATGAGCAGTTCTTC
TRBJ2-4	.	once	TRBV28	CASSRLAKNIQYF	TGTGCCAGCAGTCGACTAGCCAAAAACATTCAGTACTTC
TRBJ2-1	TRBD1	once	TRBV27	CASSSYLRGQRKNEQFF	TGTGCCAGCAGTTCCTACTTGAGGGGACAGAGGAAAAATGAGCAGTTCTTC
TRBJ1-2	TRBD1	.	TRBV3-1	CASSQELGQASSPHGYTF	TGTGCCAGCAGCCAAGAACTCGGACAGGCGTCGTCTCCCCATGGCTACACCTTC
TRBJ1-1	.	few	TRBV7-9	CASSLDTRVNTEAFF	TGTGCCAGCAGCTTAGATACCAGGGTGAACACTGAAGCTTTCTTT
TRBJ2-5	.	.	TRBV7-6	CASSPLSEGTASYNEQYF	TGTGCCAGCAGCCCCCTTTCGGAGGGGACAGCCTCCTACAATGAGCAGTACTTC
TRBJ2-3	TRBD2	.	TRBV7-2	CASSVGTSGATDTQYF	TGTGCCAGCAGCGTCGGGACTAGCGGGGCCACAGATACGCAGTATTTT
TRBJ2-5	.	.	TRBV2	CASSVNWQLQETQYF	TGTGCCAGCAGTGTCAACTGGCAGCTCCAAGAGACCCAGTACTTC
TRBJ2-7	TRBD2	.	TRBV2	CASSDRGTSASYEQYF	TGTGCCAGCAGTGATCGTGGGACTAGCGCCTCCTACGAGCAGTACTTC
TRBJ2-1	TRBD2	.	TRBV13	CASSFSGGAADNEQFF	TGTGCCAGCAGCTTCAGCGGGGGGGCCGCAGACAATGAGCAGTTCTTC
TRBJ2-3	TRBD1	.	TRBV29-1	CSGLQRGLNTDTQYF	TGCAGCGGGTTACAAAGGGGGCTGAACACAGATACGCAGTATTTT
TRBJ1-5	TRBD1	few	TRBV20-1	CSARVRDTVDRGGQPQHF	TGCAGTGCTAGGGTACGGGACACGGTGGACAGGGGAGGCCAGCCCCAGCATTTT
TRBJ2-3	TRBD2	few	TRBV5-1	CASSLAIVAGGDTQYF	TGCGCCAGCAGCTTGGCTATCGTAGCGGGGGGTGATACGCAGTATTTT
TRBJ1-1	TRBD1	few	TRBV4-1	CASSQARQGLSEAFF	TGCGCCAGCAGCCAAGCACGACAGGGTTTGTCTGAAGCTTTCTTT
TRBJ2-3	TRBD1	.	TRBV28	CASSPTGTGNTDTQYF	TGTGCCAGCAGCCCAACCGGGACAGGCAACACAGATACGCAGTATTTT
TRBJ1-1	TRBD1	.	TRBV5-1	CASSNGQGVDTEAFF	TGCGCCAGCAGCAACGGACAGGGGGTGGACACTGAAGCTTTCTTT
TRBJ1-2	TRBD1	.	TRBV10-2	CASSSPGTGGATFYGYTF	TGCGCCAGCAGCTCACCCGGGACAGGGGGCGCGACGTTCTATGGCTACACCTTC
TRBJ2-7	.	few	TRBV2	CASSEWVSGNEQYF	TGTGCCAGCAGTGAATGGGTTAGCGGAAACGAGCAGTACTTC
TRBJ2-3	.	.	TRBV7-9	CASSFPITDTQYF	TGTGCCAGCAGCTTCCCGATAACAGATACGCAGTATTTT
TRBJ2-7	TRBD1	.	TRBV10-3	CAISPDRGEQYF	TGTGCCATCAGCCCCGACAGGGGCGAGCAGTACTTC
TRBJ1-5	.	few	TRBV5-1	CASRQGEYSNQPQHF	TGCGCCAGCAGACAGGGCGAGTATAGCAATCAGCCCCAGCATTTT
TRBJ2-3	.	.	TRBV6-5	CASRFPDTQYF	TGTGCCAGCAGGTTTCCTGATACGCAGTATTTT
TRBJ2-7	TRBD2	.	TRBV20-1	CSARELAGGSYEQYF	TGCAGTGCTAGAGAACTAGCGGGGGGGTCCTACGAGCAGTACTTC
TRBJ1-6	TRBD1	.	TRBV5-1	CASSSLTGGVNSPLHF	TGCGCCAGCAGCTCCCTGACAGGGGGCGTCAATTCACCCCTCCACTTT
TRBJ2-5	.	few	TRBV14	CASSHLGEYQETQYF	TGTGCCAGCAGCCATCTCGGAGAGTACCAAGAGACCCAGTACTTC
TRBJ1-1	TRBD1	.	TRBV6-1	CASKGASYTEAFF	TGTGCCAGCAAGGGGGCGAGCTACACTGAAGCTTTCTTT